The TCR beta chain under discussion was sequenced for a study of T-cell memory formation after mild COVID-19. Study at large: TCR clusters mostly belonged to single donors. The study, taken as a whole, reports: A second wave expanding day 15 to 37 was CD4+-biased; contracting clones were balanced. The appearance of some responding clones in pre-infection memory suggested that cross-reactive memory joined.

This clonotype was counted ten times or more. Its antigen is still unknown. The CDR3 sequence is 17 residues long. The germline V gene encodes CDR1 LGHNA and CDR2 YSLEER. After removal of 1 base from V and 8 bases from J, the junction contained 7 bases not matched to a gene. TCRdb reanalysed the 5' RACE reads using MiXCR and keeps one entry per CDR3 protein. The sample lists tens of thousands of distinct CDR3 sequences; over 20% were seen once. Sequencing was done on a sample of PBMCs or a T cell subset sorted from them (not recorded which). The sequence came from an adult who had mild COVID-19 (a few samples of this study predate the infection). Cell type and time point are not known. This chain joins TRBV4-3 and TRBJ2-1; 14 bases are a match to TRBD2. The CDR3 bases are TGCGCCAGCAGCCAAGGCACGACTAGCGGGAGGGCCTATGAGCAGTTCTTC. Translated: CASSQGTTSGRAYEQFF.